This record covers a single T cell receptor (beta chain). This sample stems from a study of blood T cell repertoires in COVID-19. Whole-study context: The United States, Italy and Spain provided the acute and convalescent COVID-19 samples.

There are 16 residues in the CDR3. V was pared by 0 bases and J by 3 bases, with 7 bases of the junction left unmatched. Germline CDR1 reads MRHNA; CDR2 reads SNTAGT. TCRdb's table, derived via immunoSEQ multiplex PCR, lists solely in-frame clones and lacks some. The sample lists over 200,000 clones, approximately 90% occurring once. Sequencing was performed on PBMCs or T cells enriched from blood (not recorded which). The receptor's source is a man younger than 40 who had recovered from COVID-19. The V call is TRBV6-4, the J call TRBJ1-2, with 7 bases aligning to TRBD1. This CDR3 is CASSDSPSGQHYGYTF. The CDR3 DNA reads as TGTGCCAGCAGTGACTCCCCGTCGGGACAGCACTATGGCTACACCTTC.